This T cell receptor beta chain is from a study of regulatory T cells in long-lasting Graves disease. Time point here: newly diagnosed GD, antithyroid drugs for less than 3 months. The TCR library was made from RNA that had been extracted from PBMCs in TRIzol. For TCR beta, libraries came from iRepertoire HTBI primers and Arm-PCR of CDR3 regions. A single record per CDR3 protein comes from TCRdb applying MiXCR to the multiplex PCR reads. Of about 400,000 distinct CDR3 sequences in the sample, about 15% are singletons; the top ten hold under 9%. CDR3 length: 17 residues. Germline assignment: CDR1 KGHSH and CDR2 LQKENI. About this clonotype: A much larger clone sits a single nucleotide away, making a read error possible.

These data also featured in a second study, about T cells in Graves' hyperthyroidism and ophthalmopathy. As that study records: HTBI primers were employed in a first-round RT-PCR of the TCR CDR3.

The TCR originated in a woman between 40 and 50 years old with Graves disease. The input for sequencing was peripheral blood mononuclear cells (PBMCs), taken at new diagnosis, from a patient treated with antithyroid drugs. The chain employs TRBV18 and TRBJ2-3; D is undetermined. Here the CDR3 DNA reads TGTGCCAGCTCACCATCAGACTCCACGCTAATCACAGATACGCAGTGTTTT. Its protein product is CASSPSDSTLITDTQCF.